These T cell receptor beta chains were read from a single sample in a study of patients and donors after allogeneic stem cell transplantation. TCRdb re-called the RT-PCR reads through MiXCR, storing one row per CDR3 protein. The profile covers over 150,000 distinct CDR3 sequences, with about 32% appearing a single time and roughly 3.2% taken by the ten largest. The sequencing input was blood, either unsorted or a sorted T cell fraction (not recorded which). Every receptor here comes from a human donor who was either an allogeneic HSCT recipient or a stem cell or donor lymphocyte infusion donor (not recorded which). It is not recorded whose cells these are; they may come from a transplant donor. CDR3s include the opening cysteine and the closing phenylalanine or tryptophan. A D gene is named only where the DNA matches it firmly. The size of a clone is reported for some rows only, either as once, few or many, or as a class for expanded clones.

d_gene: .
v_gene: TRBV4-2
j_gene: TRBJ2-1
abundance: .
CDR3nt: TGTGCCAGCAGCCAAGACCTACAGTCCCTCATGGAAGAGCAGTTCTTC
CDR3aa: CASSQDLQSLMEEQFF

d_gene: .
v_gene: TRBV28
j_gene: TRBJ2-4
abundance: .
CDR3nt: TGTGCCAGCAGTTTCTCCAAGTACTTCATTCAGTACTTC
CDR3aa: CASSFSKYFIQYF

d_gene: .
v_gene: TRBV12-3/TRBV12-4
j_gene: TRBJ2-3
abundance: many
CDR3nt: TGTGCCAGCAGGGGCTCTCCGGCAGATACGCAGTATTTT
CDR3aa: CASRGSPADTQYF

d_gene: TRBD2
v_gene: TRBV6-5
j_gene: TRBJ2-1
abundance: .
CDR3nt: TGTGCCAGCAGTCCGACTAGCGGGTTTTTCTACAATGAGCAGTTCTTC
CDR3aa: CASSPTSGFFYNEQFF

d_gene: TRBD2
v_gene: TRBV5-1
j_gene: TRBJ2-1
abundance: .
CDR3nt: TGCGCCAGCAGCTATGGTAGCGGGTTTCAGATGAATGAGCAGTTCTTC
CDR3aa: CASSYGSGFQMNEQFF

d_gene: .
v_gene: TRBV29-1
j_gene: TRBJ1-1
abundance: few
CDR3nt: TGCAGCGCCACACATGGGGACACTGAAGCTTTCTTT
CDR3aa: CSATHGDTEAFF

d_gene: .
v_gene: TRBV24-1
j_gene: TRBJ2-4
abundance: few
CDR3nt: TGTGCCACCAGTGAGTCTGCGGGTGGCATTCAGTACTTC
CDR3aa: CATSESAGGIQYF

d_gene: .
v_gene: TRBV15
j_gene: TRBJ1-1
abundance: .
CDR3nt: TGTGCCACCAGCCGGCGAGGGGCAGAGAACACTGAAGCTTTCTTT
CDR3aa: CATSRRGAENTEAFF

d_gene: TRBD2
v_gene: TRBV24-1
j_gene: TRBJ2-4
abundance: few
CDR3nt: TGTGCCACCGCGGGACTAGCGACCCAGGGAAACATTCAGTACTTC
CDR3aa: CATAGLATQGNIQYF

d_gene: TRBD1
v_gene: TRBV6-1
j_gene: TRBJ1-6
abundance: .
CDR3nt: TGTGCCAGCAGTGACGGGACAGGGGCGTACAATTCACCCCTCCACTTT
CDR3aa: CASSDGTGAYNSPLHF

d_gene: TRBD1
v_gene: TRBV18
j_gene: TRBJ1-5
abundance: .
CDR3nt: TGTGCCAGCTCACCCGGACAGGCTTATAGCAATCAGCCCCAGCATTTT
CDR3aa: CASSPGQAYSNQPQHF

d_gene: TRBD1
v_gene: TRBV24-1
j_gene: TRBJ2-5
abundance: few
CDR3nt: TGTGCCACCAGTGAAGGGACAGGGGGGGGCCCAAGAGAGACCCAGTACTTC
CDR3aa: CATSEGTGGGPRETQYF

d_gene: TRBD2
v_gene: TRBV24-1
j_gene: TRBJ2-1
abundance: .
CDR3nt: TGTGCCGTCGGGACTAGCGGTTCCTACAATGAGCAGTTCTTC
CDR3aa: CAVGTSGSYNEQFF

d_gene: .
v_gene: TRBV12-3/TRBV12-4
j_gene: TRBJ2-1
abundance: few
CDR3nt: TGTGCCAGCAGTTTCAACTATGAGCAGTTCTTC
CDR3aa: CASSFNYEQFF

d_gene: .
v_gene: TRBV28
j_gene: TRBJ2-5
abundance: .
CDR3nt: TGTGCCAGCAGCCCCTCGGTTAGGTTATTGGAGACCCAGTACTTC
CDR3aa: CASSPSVRLLETQYF

d_gene: .
v_gene: TRBV6-5
j_gene: TRBJ1-6
abundance: few
CDR3nt: TGTGCCAGCAGTTACGACGGGGCAGGATCACCCCTCCACTTT
CDR3aa: CASSYDGAGSPLHF

d_gene: TRBD2
v_gene: TRBV27
j_gene: TRBJ2-3
abundance: once
CDR3nt: TGTGCCAGCAGTTTCCCTAGCGGAACTAGCACAGATACGCAGTATTTT
CDR3aa: CASSFPSGTSTDTQYF

d_gene: .
v_gene: TRBV3-1
j_gene: TRBJ2-3
abundance: .
CDR3nt: TGTGCCAGCAGCCAAGAAGTGAATCCAGGAGATACGCAGTATTTT
CDR3aa: CASSQEVNPGDTQYF

d_gene: .
v_gene: TRBV20-1
j_gene: TRBJ2-1
abundance: .
CDR3nt: TGCAGTGCTAGTCGGAATGAGCAGTTCTTC
CDR3aa: CSASRNEQFF

d_gene: .
v_gene: TRBV29-1
j_gene: TRBJ2-1
abundance: .
CDR3nt: TGCAGCGTTGAAGATTTTTCCCCGCGGCGGTACAATGAGCAGTTCTTC
CDR3aa: CSVEDFSPRRYNEQFF

d_gene: .
v_gene: TRBV20-1
j_gene: TRBJ2-7
abundance: few
CDR3nt: TGCAGTGCTAGACTAGAGACCTACGAGCAGTACTTC
CDR3aa: CSARLETYEQYF

d_gene: .
v_gene: TRBV11-2
j_gene: TRBJ1-2
abundance: few
CDR3nt: TGTGCCAGCAGCTTAGTGGACGGCTATGGCTACACCTTC
CDR3aa: CASSLVDGYGYTF

d_gene: TRBD1
v_gene: TRBV9
j_gene: TRBJ2-3
abundance: .
CDR3nt: TGTGCCAGCAGCCAGAGACAGGGTAGCACAGATACGCAGTATTTT
CDR3aa: CASSQRQGSTDTQYF

d_gene: .
v_gene: TRBV12-3/TRBV12-4
j_gene: TRBJ2-3
abundance: few
CDR3nt: TGTGCCAGCAGACCTCTAGCGCACCGGGGCACAGATACGCAGTATTTT
CDR3aa: CASRPLAHRGTDTQYF

d_gene: .
v_gene: TRBV28
j_gene: TRBJ2-1
abundance: few
CDR3nt: TGTGCCAGCAGTTTAGCCTTGGGGCTGGAAGGCGAATCCTACAATGAGCAGTTCTTC
CDR3aa: CASSLALGLEGESYNEQFF

d_gene: .
v_gene: TRBV18
j_gene: TRBJ1-2
abundance: .
CDR3nt: TGTGCCAGCTCACCCGGGATCCTTAACGCTTATGGCTACACCTTC
CDR3aa: CASSPGILNAYGYTF

d_gene: TRBD1
v_gene: TRBV29-1
j_gene: TRBJ1-1
abundance: few
CDR3nt: TGCAGCGTTCCCGACAGGGTGGGCTCGGGTTCTGAAGCTTTCTTT
CDR3aa: CSVPDRVGSGSEAFF

d_gene: .
v_gene: TRBV12-5
j_gene: TRBJ1-2
abundance: few
CDR3nt: TGTGCTAGTGGTTGGGACACCGAAAACTATGGCTACACCTTC
CDR3aa: CASGWDTENYGYTF

d_gene: .
v_gene: TRBV12-3/TRBV12-4
j_gene: TRBJ2-7
abundance: few
CDR3nt: TGTGCCAGCAGTTTCGGGGATTCCTACGAGCAGTACTTC
CDR3aa: CASSFGDSYEQYF

d_gene: .
v_gene: TRBV6-5
j_gene: TRBJ2-1
abundance: few
CDR3nt: TGTGCCAGCAGTTACTCGAATGGTGTTAGAAATGAGCAGTTCTTC
CDR3aa: CASSYSNGVRNEQFF

d_gene: TRBD2
v_gene: TRBV4-1
j_gene: TRBJ2-7
abundance: .
CDR3nt: TGCGCCAGCAGCCAAGATATTCTAGCGGGAGCTGGCGAGCAGTACTTC
CDR3aa: CASSQDILAGAGEQYF

d_gene: .
v_gene: TRBV7-8
j_gene: TRBJ2-2
abundance: few
CDR3nt: TGTGCCAGCAGCTTGGGTCCTAGCGCAAATACCGGGGAGCTGTTTTTT
CDR3aa: CASSLGPSANTGELFF

d_gene: .
v_gene: TRBV6-2/TRBV6-3
j_gene: TRBJ2-7
abundance: .
CDR3nt: TGTGCCAGCAGAACCGGGACCGGGCCCTACGAGCAGTACTTC
CDR3aa: CASRTGTGPYEQYF

d_gene: .
v_gene: TRBV7-6
j_gene: TRBJ2-2
abundance: .
CDR3nt: TGTGCCAGCAGCTTAGGCACGGGGGAATCCGGGGAGCTGTTTTTT
CDR3aa: CASSLGTGESGELFF

d_gene: .
v_gene: TRBV15
j_gene: TRBJ1-2
abundance: few
CDR3nt: TGTGCCACCAGAGCCCGGATACACAGCGGGGCCTATGGCTACACCTTC
CDR3aa: CATRARIHSGAYGYTF

d_gene: TRBD2
v_gene: TRBV7-7
j_gene: TRBJ2-2
abundance: few
CDR3nt: TGTGCTAGCAGCTTAGACGCGGGGGCCGGGGAGCTGTTTTTT
CDR3aa: CASSLDAGAGELFF

d_gene: .
v_gene: TRBV14
j_gene: TRBJ2-5
abundance: few
CDR3nt: TGTGCCAGCAGCCCCGTACGGGACCAAGAGACCCAGTACTTC
CDR3aa: CASSPVRDQETQYF

d_gene: .
v_gene: TRBV7-7
j_gene: TRBJ2-2
abundance: .
CDR3nt: TGTGCTAGCAGCGCCGGGAGACCCGGCGGGGAGCTGTTTTTT
CDR3aa: CASSAGRPGGELFF

d_gene: TRBD1
v_gene: TRBV28
j_gene: TRBJ1-2
abundance: .
CDR3nt: TGTGCCAGCAGTTTATGGACAGGGGGCCCTAACTATGGCTACACCTTC
CDR3aa: CASSLWTGGPNYGYTF

d_gene: TRBD1
v_gene: TRBV6-5
j_gene: TRBJ1-3
abundance: many
CDR3nt: TGTGCCAGCAGCCCCGGGACAGTCTTAACCGCTGGAAACACCATATATTTT
CDR3aa: CASSPGTVLTAGNTIYF

d_gene: .
v_gene: TRBV5-1
j_gene: TRBJ1-1
abundance: many
CDR3nt: TGCGCCAGCAGTCTCCAGCGGAACACTGAAGCTTTCTTT
CDR3aa: CASSLQRNTEAFF

d_gene: .
v_gene: TRBV19
j_gene: TRBJ1-1
abundance: few
CDR3nt: TGTGCCAGTAGTAGACACAGGGAGACTGAAGCTTTCTTT
CDR3aa: CASSRHRETEAFF

d_gene: TRBD2
v_gene: TRBV4-3
j_gene: TRBJ2-5
abundance: .
CDR3nt: TGCGCCAGCAGCCACACTTCGGGGGGAATAAGGTTGCAAGGTGAAGAGACCCAGTACTTC
CDR3aa: CASSHTSGGIRLQGEETQYF

d_gene: .
v_gene: TRBV20-1
j_gene: TRBJ2-7
abundance: .
CDR3nt: TGCAGTGCCGTCGGGGTTACCTACGAGCAGTACTTC
CDR3aa: CSAVGVTYEQYF

d_gene: TRBD1
v_gene: TRBV7-9
j_gene: TRBJ1-4
abundance: few
CDR3nt: TGTGCCAGCAGCTTGGACAGGTCCTCAGAAAAACTGTTTTTT
CDR3aa: CASSLDRSSEKLFF

d_gene: TRBD1
v_gene: TRBV7-9
j_gene: TRBJ2-5
abundance: .
CDR3nt: TGTGCCAGCAGCACGACAGGGATGGAGACCCAGTACTTC
CDR3aa: CASSTTGMETQYF

d_gene: TRBD1
v_gene: TRBV4-3
j_gene: TRBJ2-3
abundance: .
CDR3nt: TGCGCCAGCAGCCAAGAAGGAGCAGGGGGTACAGATACGCAGTATTTT
CDR3aa: CASSQEGAGGTDTQYF

d_gene: TRBD1
v_gene: TRBV6-5
j_gene: TRBJ1-2
abundance: many
CDR3nt: TGTGCCAGCAGACCTTCAGGGGGCGCGGGCTATGGCTACACCTTC
CDR3aa: CASRPSGGAGYGYTF

d_gene: .
v_gene: TRBV7-9
j_gene: TRBJ2-7
abundance: few
CDR3nt: TGTGCCAGCAGCTCTGGGGGTACTCTACGCGAGCAGTACTTC
CDR3aa: CASSSGGTLREQYF